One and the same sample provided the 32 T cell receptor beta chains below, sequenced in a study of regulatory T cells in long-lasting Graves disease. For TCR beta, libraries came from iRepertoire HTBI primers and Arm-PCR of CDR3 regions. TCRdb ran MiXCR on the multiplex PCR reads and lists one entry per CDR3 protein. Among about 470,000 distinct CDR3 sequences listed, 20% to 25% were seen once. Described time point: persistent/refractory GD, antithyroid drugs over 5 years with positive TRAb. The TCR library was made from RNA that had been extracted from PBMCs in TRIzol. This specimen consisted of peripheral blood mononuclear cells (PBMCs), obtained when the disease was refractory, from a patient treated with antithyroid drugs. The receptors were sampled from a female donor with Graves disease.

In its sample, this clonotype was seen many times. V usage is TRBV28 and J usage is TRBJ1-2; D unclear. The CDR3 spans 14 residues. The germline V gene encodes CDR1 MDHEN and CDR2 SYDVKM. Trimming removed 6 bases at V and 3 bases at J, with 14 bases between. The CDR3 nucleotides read TGTGCCAGCAGCACGCGAGAGGAAGACTATGGCTACACCTTC. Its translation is CASSTREEDYGYTF.

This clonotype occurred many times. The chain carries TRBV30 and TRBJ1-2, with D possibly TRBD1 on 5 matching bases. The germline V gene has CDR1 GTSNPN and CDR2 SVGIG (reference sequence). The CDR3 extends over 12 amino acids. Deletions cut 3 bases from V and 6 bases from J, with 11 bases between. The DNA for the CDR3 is TGTGCCTGGAGAACGGGGGGGGATGGCTACACCTTC. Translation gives CAWRTGGDGYTF.

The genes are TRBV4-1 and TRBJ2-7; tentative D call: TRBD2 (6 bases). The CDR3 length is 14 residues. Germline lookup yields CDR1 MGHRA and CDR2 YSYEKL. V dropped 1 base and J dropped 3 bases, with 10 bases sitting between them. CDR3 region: CASSQGREGYEQYF. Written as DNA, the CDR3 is TGCGCCAGCAGCCAAGGGCGGGAAGGCTACGAGCAGTACTTC.

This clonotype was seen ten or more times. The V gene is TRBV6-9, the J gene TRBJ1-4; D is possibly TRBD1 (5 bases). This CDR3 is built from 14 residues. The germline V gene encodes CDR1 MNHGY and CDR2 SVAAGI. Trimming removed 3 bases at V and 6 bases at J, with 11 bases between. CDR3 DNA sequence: TGTGCCAGCAGTTACCGGGGAGGGGATGAAAAACTGTTTTTT. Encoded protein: CASSYRGGDEKLFF.

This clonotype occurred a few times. The CDR3 protein is CASSKSGLTEAFF. CDR3 coding DNA: TGCGCCAGCAGCAAATCCGGACTCACTGAAGCTTTCTTT. The chain employs TRBV5-1 and TRBJ1-1; no definite D call. Trimming pared 4 bases from V and 4 bases from J, leaving 11 bases between. The CDR3 totals 13 residues. Germline V gives CDR1 SGHRS, CDR2 YFSETQ.

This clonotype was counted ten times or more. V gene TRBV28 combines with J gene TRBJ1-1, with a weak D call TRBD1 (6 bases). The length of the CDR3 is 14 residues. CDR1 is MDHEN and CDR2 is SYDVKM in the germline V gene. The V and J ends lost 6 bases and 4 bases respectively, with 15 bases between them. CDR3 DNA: TGTGCCAGCAGCCCGAACAGGGATGGCACTGAAGCTTTCTTT. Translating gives CASSPNRDGTEAFF.

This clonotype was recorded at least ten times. This CDR3 is CASSFSGPAVFMNTEAFF. The CDR3, as DNA: TGTGCCAGCAGTTTTAGCGGCCCAGCAGTCTTCATGAACACTGAAGCTTTCTTT. V usage is TRBV28 and J usage is TRBJ1-1; D gene ambiguous. CDR1 and CDR2 (germline): MDHEN, SYDVKM. The length of the CDR3 is 18 residues. V lost 3 bases, J lost 0 bases, and 20 bases lay in between.

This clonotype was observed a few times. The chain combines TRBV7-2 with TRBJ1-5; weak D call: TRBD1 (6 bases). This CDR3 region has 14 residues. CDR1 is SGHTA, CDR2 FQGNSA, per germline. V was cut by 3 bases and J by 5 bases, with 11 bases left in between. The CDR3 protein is CASSFTGRDQPQHF. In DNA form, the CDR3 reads TGTGCCAGCAGCTTTACAGGGCGGGATCAGCCCCAGCATTTT.

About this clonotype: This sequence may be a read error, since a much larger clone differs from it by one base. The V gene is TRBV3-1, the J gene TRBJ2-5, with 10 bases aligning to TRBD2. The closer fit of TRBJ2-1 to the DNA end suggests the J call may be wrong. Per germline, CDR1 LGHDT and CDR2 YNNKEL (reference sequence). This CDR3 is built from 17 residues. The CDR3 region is CASSQVPSGGYKETQFF. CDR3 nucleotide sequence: TGTGCCAGCAGCCAAGTCCCTAGCGGGGGATATAAAGAGACCCAGTTCTTC.

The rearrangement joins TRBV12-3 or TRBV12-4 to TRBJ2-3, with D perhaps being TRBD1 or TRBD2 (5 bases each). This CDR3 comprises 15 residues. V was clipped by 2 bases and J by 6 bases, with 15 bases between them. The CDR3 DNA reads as TGTGCCAGCAGTTTATACCGGGACCCAGGGGATACGCAGTATTTT. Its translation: CASSLYRDPGDTQYF.

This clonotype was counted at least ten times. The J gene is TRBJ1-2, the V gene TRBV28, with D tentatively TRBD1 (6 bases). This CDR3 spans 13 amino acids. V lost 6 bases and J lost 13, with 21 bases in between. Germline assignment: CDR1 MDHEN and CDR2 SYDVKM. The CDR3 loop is CASRPRGQFRFTF. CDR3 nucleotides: TGTGCCAGCAGGCCGAGAGGACAGTTCCGGTTCACCTTC.

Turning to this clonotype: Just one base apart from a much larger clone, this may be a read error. CDR3 in amino acids: CATRRGSGIQETQYF. CDR3 DNA: TGTGCCACCAGAAGGGGGTCGGGTATCCAAGAGACCCAGTACTTC. The V and J genes are TRBV15 and TRBJ2-5, with D possibly being TRBD1 (6 bases). Germline CDR1 and CDR2: LNHNV and YYDKDF (reference sequence). The CDR3 covers 15 residues. V was pared by 6 bases and J by 1 base, with 15 bases between.

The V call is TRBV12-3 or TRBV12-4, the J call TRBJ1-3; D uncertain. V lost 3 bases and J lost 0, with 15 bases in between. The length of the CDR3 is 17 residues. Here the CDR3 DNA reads TGTGCCAGCAGTTTTTCACTCCGAAGGCTCTCTGGAAACACCATATATTTT. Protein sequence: CASSFSLRRLSGNTIYF.

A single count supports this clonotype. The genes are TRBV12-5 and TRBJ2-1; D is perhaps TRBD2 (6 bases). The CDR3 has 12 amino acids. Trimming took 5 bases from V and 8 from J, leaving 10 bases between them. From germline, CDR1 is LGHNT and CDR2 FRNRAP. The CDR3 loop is CASGPTSDEQFF. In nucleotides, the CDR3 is TGTGCTAGTGGTCCGACTAGTGATGAGCAGTTCTTC.

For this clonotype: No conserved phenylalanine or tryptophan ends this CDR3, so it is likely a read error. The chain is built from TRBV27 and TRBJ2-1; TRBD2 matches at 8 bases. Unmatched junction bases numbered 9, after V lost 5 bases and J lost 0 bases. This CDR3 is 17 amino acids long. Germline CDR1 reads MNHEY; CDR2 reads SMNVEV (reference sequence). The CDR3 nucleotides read TGTGCCAGCAGTCCCTATAGCGGGGATAGCTCCTACAATGAGCAGTTCTCC. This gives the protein CASSPYSGDSSYNEQFS.

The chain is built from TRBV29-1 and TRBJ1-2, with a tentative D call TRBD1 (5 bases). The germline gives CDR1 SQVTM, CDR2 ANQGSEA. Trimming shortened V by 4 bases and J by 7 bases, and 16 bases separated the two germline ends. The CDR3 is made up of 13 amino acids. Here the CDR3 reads CSVARWGVGGYTF. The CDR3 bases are TGCAGCGTTGCCCGGTGGGGGGTTGGTGGCTACACCTTC. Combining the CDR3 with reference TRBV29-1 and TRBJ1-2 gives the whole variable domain SAVISQKPSRDICQRGTSLTIQCQVDSQVTMMFWYRQQPGQSLTLIATANQGSEATYESGFVIDKFPISRPNLTFSTLTVSNMSPEDSSIYLCSVARWGVGGYTFGSGTRLTVV.

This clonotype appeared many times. CDR3 nucleotide sequence: TGTGCCAGCAGCGTAGAGGGCGGGAGTTCTTACGAGCAGTACTTC. Amino acids: CASSVEGGSSYEQYF. The chain combines TRBV9 with TRBJ2-7, with 7 bases that match TRBD2. CDR3 length: 15 residues. Germline values: CDR1 SGDLS, CDR2 YYNGEE. The J segment lost 4 bases and the V segment lost 0 bases, leaving 7 bases of the junction unmatched.

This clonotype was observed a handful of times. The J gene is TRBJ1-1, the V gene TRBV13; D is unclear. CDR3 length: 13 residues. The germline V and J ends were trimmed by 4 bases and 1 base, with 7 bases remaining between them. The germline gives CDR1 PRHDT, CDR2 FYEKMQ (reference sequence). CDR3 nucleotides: TGTGCCAGCAGCTCGGAGGGGAACACTGAAGCTTTCTTT. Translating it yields CASSSEGNTEAFF.

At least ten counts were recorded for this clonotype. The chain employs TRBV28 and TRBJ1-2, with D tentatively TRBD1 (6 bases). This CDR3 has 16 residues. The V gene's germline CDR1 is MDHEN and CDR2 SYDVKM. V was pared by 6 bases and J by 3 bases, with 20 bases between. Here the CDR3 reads CASSSTGGGAYYGYTF. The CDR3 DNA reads TGTGCCAGCAGCTCGACCGGAGGGGGGGCATACTATGGCTACACCTTC.

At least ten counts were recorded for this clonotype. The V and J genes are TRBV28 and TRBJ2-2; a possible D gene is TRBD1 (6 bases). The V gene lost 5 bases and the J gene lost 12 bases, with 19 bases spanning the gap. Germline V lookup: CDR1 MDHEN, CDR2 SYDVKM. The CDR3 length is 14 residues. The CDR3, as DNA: TGTGCCAGCAGTCTAGACAGGTCCCCGGTAAAGCTGTTTTTT. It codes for CASSLDRSPVKLFF.

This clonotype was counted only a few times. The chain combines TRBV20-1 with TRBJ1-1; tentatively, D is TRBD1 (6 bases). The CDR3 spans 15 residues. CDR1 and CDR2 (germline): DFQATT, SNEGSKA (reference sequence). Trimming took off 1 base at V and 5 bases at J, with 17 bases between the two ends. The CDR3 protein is CSARGSGGGRTEAFF. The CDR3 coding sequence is TGCAGTGCTAGAGGAAGTGGGGGGGGGCGGACTGAAGCTTTCTTT.

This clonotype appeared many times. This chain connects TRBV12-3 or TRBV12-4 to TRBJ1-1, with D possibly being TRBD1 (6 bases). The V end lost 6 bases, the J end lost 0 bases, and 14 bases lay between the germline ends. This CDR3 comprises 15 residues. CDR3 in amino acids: CASSPPDRLNTEAFF. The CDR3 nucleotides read TGTGCCAGCAGCCCCCCCGACAGGCTGAACACTGAAGCTTTCTTT.

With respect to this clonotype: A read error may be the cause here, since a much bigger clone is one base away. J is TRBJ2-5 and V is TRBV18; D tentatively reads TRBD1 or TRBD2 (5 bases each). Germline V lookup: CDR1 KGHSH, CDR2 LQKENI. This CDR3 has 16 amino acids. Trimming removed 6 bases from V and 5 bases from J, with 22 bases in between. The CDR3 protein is CASSPRGAQRRETQYF. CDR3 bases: TGTGCCAGCTCCCCGCGAGGGGCCCAACGGCGGGAGACCCAGTACTTC.

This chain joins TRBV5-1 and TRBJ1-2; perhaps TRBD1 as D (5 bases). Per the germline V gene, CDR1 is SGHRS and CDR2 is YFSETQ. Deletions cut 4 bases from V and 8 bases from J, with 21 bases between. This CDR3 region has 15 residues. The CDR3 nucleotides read TGCGCCAGCAGCCCGACAGCAGGGAGCAGTACAGGCTACACCTTC. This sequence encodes CASSPTAGSSTGYTF.

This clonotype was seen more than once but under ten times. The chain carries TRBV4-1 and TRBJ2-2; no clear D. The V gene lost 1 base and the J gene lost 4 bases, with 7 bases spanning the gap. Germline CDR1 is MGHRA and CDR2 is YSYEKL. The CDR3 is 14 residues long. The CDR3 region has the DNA TGCGCCAGCAGCCAAGGTGTCGGCACCGGGGAGCTGTTTTTT. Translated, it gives CASSQGVGTGELFF.

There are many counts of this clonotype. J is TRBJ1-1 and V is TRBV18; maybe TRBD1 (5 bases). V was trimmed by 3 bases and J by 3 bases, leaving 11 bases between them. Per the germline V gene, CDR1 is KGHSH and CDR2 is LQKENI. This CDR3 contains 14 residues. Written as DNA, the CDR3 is TGTGCCAGCTCACCCTCGGGGGGGGACACTGAAGCTTTCTTT. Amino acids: CASSPSGGDTEAFF.

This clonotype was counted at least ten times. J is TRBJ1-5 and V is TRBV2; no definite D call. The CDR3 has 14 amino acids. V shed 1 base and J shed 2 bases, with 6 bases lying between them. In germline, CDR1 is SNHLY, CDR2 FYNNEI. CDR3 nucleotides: TGTGCCAGCAGTGAAGGGGTTGGCAATCAGCCCCAGCATTTT. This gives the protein CASSEGVGNQPQHF.

The CDR3 DNA reads as TGTGCCAGTAGATGGTCCAGGGGTGGGAATGAGCAGTTCTTC. It yields the protein CASRWSRGGNEQFF. The chain uses TRBV27 and TRBJ2-1; D may be TRBD1 (6 bases). The CDR3 runs to 14 residues. Germline V gene data show CDR1 as MNHEY and CDR2 as SMNVEV (reference sequence). V dropped 9 bases and J dropped 7 bases, with 19 bases sitting between them.

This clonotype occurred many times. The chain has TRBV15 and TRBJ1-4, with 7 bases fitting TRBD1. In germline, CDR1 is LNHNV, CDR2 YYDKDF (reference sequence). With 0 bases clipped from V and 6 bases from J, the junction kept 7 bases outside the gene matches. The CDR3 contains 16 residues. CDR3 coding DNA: TGTGCCACCAGCAGAGATAAAGACAGGGTGGATGAAAAACTGTTTTTT. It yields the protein CATSRDKDRVDEKLFF.

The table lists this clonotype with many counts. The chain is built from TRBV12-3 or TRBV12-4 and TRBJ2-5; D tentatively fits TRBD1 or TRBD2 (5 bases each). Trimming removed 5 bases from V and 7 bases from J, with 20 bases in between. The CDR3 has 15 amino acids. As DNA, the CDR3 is TGTGCCAGCAGTGTTACTAGATCGGGGCGAGGGACCCAGTACTTC. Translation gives CASSVTRSGRGTQYF.

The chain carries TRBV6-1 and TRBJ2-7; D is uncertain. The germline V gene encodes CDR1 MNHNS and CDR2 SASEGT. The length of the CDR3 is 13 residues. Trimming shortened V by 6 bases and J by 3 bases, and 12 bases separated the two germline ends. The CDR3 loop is CASSPRGYYEQYF. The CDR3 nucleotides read TGTGCCAGCAGCCCCCGTGGTTACTACGAGCAGTACTTC.

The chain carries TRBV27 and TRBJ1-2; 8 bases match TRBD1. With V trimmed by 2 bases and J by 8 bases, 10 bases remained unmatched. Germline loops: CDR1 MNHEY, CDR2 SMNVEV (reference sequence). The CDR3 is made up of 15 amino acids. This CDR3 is CASSLDRGRTRGYTF. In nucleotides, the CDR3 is TGTGCCAGCAGTTTAGACAGGGGAAGGACTAGGGGCTACACCTTC.